One T cell receptor beta chain is described in this entry. This study enrolled people aged about 18 to 100 from roughly 24 US geographic areas. Participants reported their clinical history, and cohort assignment relied on those reports. V was clipped by 4 bases and J by 1 base, with 14 bases between them. The CDR3 contains 16 residues. The V gene's germline CDR1 is SGHVS and CDR2 FQNEAQ. This record belongs to a study of blood T cell repertoires in COVID-19. Method: immunoSEQ multiplex PCR; TCRdb's copy keeps in-frame clones and lacks some. The data hold 200,000 to 250,000 clones, with approximately 83% observed a single time.

What was sequenced was PBMCs or T cells enriched from blood (not recorded which). The TCR sequence derives from a woman in her 40s with acute COVID-19. The rearrangement uses TRBV7-8 and TRBJ2-1; D is perhaps TRBD2 (5 bases). CDR3 amino acids: CASSSTGSASYNEQFF. For the CDR3, the DNA is TGTGCCAGCAGCTCGACGGGTAGCGCTTCCTACAATGAGCAGTTCTTC.